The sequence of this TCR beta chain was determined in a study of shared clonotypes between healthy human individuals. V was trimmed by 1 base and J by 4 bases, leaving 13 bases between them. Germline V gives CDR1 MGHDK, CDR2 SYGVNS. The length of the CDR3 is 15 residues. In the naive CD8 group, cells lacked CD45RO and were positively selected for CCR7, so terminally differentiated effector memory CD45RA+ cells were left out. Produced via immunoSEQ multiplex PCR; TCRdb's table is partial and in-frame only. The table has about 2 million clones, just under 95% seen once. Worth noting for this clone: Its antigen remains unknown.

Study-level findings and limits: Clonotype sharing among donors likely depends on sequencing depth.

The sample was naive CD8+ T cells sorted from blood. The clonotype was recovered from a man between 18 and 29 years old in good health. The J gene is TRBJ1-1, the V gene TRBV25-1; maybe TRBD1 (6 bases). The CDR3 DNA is TGTGCCAGCAGTGAATTAGGGGCCAGGGGCACTGAAGCTTTCTTT. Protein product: CASSELGARGTEAFF.